This T cell receptor beta chain was found in a study of T cells after yellow fever vaccination. TCRdb reanalysed the 5' RACE reads using MiXCR and keeps one entry per CDR3 protein. The sample contains hundreds of thousands of distinct CDR3 sequences, about 12% of which appear only once. The sample in question was PBMCs, obtained on the day of the yellow fever booster vaccination. This TCR was sampled from a man aged 25-45 years who received the YFV17D yellow fever vaccine.

CDR3 loop: CASIHSTSGSYEQYF. In nucleotides, the CDR3 is TGTGCCAGCATCCACAGTACTAGCGGGAGCTACGAGCAGTACTTC. The rearrangement links TRBV6-2 or TRBV6-3 to TRBJ2-7; the match to TRBD2 covers 11 bases. Germline loops: CDR1 MNHEY, CDR2 SVGEGT. CDR3 size: 15 residues. V gave up 7 bases and J gave up 3 bases; unmatched junction bases: 8.